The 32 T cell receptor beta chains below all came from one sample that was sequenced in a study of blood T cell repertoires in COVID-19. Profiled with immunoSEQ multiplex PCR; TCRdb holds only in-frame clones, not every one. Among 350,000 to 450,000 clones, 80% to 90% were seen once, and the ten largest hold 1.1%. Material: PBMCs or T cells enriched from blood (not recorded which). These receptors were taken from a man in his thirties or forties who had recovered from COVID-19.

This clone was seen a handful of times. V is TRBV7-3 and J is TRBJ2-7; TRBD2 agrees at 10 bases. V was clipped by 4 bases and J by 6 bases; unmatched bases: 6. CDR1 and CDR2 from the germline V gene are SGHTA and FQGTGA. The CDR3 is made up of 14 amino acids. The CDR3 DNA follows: TGTGCCAGCAGCTACACTAGCGGGACCGGCGAGCAGTACTTC. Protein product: CASSYTSGTGEQYF.

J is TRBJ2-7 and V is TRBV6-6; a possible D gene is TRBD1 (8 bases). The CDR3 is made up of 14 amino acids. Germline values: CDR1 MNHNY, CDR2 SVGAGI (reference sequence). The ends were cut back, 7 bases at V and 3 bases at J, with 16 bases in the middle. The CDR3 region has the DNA TGTGCCAGCAATCCGACAGGGGAGGGCTACGAGCAGTACTTC. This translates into CASNPTGEGYEQYF.

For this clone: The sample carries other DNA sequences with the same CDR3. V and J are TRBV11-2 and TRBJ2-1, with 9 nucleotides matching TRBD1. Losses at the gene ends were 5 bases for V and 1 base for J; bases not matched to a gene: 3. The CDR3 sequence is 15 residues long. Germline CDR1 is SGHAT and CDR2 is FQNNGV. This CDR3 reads CASSVGQGSYNEQFF. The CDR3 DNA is TGTGCCAGCAGCGTCGGACAGGGGTCCTACAATGAGCAGTTCTTC.

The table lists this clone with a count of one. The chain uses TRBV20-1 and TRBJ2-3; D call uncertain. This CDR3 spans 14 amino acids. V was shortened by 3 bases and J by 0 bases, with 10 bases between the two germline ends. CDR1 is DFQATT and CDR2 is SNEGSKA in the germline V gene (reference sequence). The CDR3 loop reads CSASRGDSTDTQYF. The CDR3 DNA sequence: TGCAGTGCTAGTCGTGGAGATAGCACAGATACGCAGTATTTT.

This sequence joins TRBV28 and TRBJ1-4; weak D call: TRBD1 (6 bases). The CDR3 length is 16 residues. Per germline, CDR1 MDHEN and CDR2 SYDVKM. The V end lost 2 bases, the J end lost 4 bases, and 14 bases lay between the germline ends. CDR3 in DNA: TGTGCCAGCAGTTTAGGGGGGGCTTTAGGTAATGAAAAACTGTTTTTT. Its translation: CASSLGGALGNEKLFF.

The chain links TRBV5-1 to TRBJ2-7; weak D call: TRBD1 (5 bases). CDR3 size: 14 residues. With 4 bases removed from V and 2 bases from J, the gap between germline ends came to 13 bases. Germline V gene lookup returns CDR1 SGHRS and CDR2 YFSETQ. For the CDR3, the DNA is TGCGCCAGCAGCCCCGACAGTTCACCCTACGAGCAGTACTTC. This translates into CASSPDSSPYEQYF.

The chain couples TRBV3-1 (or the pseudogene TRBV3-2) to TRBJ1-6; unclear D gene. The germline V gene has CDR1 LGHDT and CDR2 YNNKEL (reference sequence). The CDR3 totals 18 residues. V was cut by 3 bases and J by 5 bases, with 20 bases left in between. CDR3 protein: CASSQTTGSTANNSPLHF. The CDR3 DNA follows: TGTGCCAGCAGCCAGACTACCGGGTCGACGGCCAATAATTCACCCCTCCACTTT.

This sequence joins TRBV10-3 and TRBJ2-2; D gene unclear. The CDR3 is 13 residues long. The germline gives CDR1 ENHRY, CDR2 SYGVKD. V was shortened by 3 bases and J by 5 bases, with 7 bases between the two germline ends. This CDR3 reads CAISESPTGELFF. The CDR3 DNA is TGTGCCATCAGTGAATCTCCGACCGGGGAGCTGTTTTTT.

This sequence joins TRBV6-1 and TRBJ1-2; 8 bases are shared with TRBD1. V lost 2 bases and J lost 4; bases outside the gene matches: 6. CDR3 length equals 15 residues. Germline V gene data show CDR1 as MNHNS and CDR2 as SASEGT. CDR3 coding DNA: TGTGCCAGCAGTGAAACCGGACAGGGCTTCTATGGCTACACCTTC. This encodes CASSETGQGFYGYTF.

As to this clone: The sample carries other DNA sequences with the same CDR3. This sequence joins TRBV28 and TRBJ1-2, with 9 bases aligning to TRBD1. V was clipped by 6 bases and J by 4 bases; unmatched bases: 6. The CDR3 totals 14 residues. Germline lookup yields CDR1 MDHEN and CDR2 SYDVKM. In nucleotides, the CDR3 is TGTGCCAGCAGCACCGGGACAGGGATCTATGGCTACACCTTC. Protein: CASSTGTGIYGYTF.

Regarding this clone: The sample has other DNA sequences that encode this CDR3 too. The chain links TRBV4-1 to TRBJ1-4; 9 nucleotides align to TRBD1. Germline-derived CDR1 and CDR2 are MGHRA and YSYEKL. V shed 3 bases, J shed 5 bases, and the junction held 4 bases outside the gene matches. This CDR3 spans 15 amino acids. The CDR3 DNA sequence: TGCGCCAGCAGCCAGGGGGACAGGGACAATGAAAAACTGTTTTTT. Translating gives CASSQGDRDNEKLFF.

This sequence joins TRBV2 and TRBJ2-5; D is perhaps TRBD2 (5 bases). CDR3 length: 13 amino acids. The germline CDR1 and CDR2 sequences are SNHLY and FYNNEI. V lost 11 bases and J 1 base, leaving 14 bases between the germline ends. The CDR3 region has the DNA TGTGCCTTTGCCCCCGGACTCCAAGAGACCCAGTACTTC. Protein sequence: CAFAPGLQETQYF.

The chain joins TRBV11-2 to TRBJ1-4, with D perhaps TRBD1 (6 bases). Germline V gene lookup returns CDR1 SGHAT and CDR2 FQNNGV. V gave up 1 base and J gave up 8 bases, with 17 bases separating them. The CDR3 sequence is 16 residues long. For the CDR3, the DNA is TGTGCCAGCAGCTTAGCTTGGGCAGGGGTCGGGGAAAAACTGTTTTTT. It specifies CASSLAWAGVGEKLFF. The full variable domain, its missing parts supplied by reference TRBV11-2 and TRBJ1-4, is EAGVAQSPRYKIIEKRQSVAFWCNPISGHATLYWYQQILGQGPKLLIQFQNNGVVDDSQLPKDRFSAERLKGVDSTLKIQPAKLEDSAVYLCASSLAWAGVGEKLFFGSGTQLSVL.

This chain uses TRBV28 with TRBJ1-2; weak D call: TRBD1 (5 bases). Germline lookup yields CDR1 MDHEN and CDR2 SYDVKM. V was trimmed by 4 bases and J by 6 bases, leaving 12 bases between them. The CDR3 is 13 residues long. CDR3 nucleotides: TGTGCCAGCAGTTCCCCAGGGAGGGATGGCTACACCTTC. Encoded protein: CASSSPGRDGYTF.

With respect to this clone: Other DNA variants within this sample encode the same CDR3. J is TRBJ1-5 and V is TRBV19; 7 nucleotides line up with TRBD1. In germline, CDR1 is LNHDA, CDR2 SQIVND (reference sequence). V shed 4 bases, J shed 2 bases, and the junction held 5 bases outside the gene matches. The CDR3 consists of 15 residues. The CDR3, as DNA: TGTGCCAGTAGTACTCCCGGGACAGGCAATCAGCCCCAGCATTTT. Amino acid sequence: CASSTPGTGNQPQHF. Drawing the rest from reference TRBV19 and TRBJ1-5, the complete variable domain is DGGITQSPKYLFRKEGQNVTLSCEQNLNHDAMYWYRQDPGQGLRLIYYSQIVNDFQKGDIAEGYSVSREKKESFPLTVTSAQKNPTAFYLCASSTPGTGNQPQHFGDGTRLSIL.

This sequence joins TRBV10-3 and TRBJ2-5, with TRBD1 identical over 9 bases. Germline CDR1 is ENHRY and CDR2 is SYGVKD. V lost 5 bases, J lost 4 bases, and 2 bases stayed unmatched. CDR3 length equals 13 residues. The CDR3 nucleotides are TGTGCCATCAGTACGGACAGGGGAGAGACCCAGTACTTC. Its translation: CAISTDRGETQYF.

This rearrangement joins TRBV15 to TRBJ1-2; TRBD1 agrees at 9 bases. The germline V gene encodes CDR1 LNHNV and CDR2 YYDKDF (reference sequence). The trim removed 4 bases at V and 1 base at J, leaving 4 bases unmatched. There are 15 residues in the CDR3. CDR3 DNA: TGTGCCACCAGCACCTGGACAGGGGTTAACTATGGCTACACCTTC. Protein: CATSTWTGVNYGYTF. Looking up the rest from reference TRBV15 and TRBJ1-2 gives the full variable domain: DAMVIQNPRYQVTQFGKPVTLSCSQTLNHNVMYWYQQKSSQAPKLLFHYYDKDFNNEADTPDNFQSRRPNTSFCFLDIRSPGLGDTAMYLCATSTWTGVNYGYTFGSGTRLTVV.

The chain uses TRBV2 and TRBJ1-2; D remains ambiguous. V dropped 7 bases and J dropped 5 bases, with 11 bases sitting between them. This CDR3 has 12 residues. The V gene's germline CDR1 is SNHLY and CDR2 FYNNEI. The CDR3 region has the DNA TGTGCCAGCACCGGTGTCGGGTATGGCTACACCTTC. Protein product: CASTGVGYGYTF.

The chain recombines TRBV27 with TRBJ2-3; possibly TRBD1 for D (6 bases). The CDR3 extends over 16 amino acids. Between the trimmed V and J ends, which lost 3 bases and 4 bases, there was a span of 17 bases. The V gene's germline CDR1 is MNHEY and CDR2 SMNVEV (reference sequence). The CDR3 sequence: CASSFSRGAYSDTQYF. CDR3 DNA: TGTGCCAGCAGTTTTAGCAGGGGCGCTTATTCAGATACGCAGTATTTT.

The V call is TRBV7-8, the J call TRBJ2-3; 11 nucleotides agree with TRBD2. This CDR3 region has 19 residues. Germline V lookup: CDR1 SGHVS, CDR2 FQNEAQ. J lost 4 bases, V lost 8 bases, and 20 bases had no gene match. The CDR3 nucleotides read TGTGCCAGCGGCAGACTAGCGGGATTCCTTTTGGACTTCCCAGATACGCAGTATTTT. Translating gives CASGRLAGFLLDFPDTQYF.

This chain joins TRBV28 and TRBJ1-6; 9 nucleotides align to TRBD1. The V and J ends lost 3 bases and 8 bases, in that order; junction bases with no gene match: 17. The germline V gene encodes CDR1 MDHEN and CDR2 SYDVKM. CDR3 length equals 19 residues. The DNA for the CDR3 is TGTGCCAGCAGTTTCTTACGATACTCCGGGACAGGGAAGGATTCACCCCTCCACTTT. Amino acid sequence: CASSFLRYSGTGKDSPLHF.

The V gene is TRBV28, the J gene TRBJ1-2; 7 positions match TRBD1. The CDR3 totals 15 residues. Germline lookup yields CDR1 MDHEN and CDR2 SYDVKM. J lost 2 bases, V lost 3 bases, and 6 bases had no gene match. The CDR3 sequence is CASSLATGANYGYTF. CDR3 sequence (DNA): TGTGCCAGCAGTTTGGCCACAGGGGCAAACTATGGCTACACCTTC.

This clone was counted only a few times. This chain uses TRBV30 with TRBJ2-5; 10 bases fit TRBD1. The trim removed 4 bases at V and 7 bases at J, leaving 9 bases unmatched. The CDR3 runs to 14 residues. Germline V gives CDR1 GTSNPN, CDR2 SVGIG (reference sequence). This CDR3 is CAWMLTGGGGTQYF. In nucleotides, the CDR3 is TGTGCCTGGATGTTGACAGGGGGCGGCGGGACCCAGTACTTC.

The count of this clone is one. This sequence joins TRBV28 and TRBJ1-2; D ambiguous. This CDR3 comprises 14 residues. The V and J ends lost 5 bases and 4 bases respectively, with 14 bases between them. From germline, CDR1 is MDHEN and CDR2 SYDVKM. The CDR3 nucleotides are TGTGCCAGCAGTCAATCCGGCAGACTCTATGGCTACACCTTC. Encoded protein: CASSQSGRLYGYTF.

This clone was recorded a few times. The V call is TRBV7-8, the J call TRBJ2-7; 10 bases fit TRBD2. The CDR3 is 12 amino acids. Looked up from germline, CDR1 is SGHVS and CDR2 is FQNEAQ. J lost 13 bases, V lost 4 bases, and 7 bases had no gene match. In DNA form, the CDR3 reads TGTGCCAGCAGCTCGCCACTAGCGGGAAAATACTTC. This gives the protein CASSSPLAGKYF.

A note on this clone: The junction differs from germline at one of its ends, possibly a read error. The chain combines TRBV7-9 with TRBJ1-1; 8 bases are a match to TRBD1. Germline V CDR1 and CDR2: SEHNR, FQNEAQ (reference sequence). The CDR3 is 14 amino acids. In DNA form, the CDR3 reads TGCGCCAGCAGCCTGACAGGGGAAGACACTGAAGCTTTCTTT. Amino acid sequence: CASSLTGEDTEAFF. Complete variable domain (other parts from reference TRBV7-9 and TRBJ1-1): DTGVSQNPRHKITKRGQNVTFRCDPISEHNRLYWYRQTLGQGPEFLTYFQNEAQLEKSRLLSDRFSAERPKGSFSTLEIQRTEQGDSAMYLCASSLTGEDTEAFFGQGTRLTVV.

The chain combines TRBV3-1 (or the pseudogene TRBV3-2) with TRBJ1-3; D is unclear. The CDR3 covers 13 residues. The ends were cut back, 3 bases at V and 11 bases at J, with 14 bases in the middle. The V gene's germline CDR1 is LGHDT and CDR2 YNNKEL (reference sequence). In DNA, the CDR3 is TGTGCCAGCAGCCACCAACGCACGGGTGCCATATATTTT. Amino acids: CASSHQRTGAIYF.

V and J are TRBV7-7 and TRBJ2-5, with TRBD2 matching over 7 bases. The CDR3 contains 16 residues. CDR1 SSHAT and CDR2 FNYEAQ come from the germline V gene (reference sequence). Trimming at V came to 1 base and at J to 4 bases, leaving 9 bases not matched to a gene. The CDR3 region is CASSLVSGGGGETQYF. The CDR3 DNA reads TGTGCCAGCAGCTTAGTGTCGGGAGGTGGGGGAGAGACCCAGTACTTC.

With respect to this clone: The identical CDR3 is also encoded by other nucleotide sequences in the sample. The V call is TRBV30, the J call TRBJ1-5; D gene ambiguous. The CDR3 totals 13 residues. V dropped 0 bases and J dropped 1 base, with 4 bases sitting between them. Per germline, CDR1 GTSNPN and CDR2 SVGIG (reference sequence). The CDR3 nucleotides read TGTGCCTGGAGTGTTCAGAGCAATCAGCCCCAGCATTTT. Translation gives CAWSVQSNQPQHF.

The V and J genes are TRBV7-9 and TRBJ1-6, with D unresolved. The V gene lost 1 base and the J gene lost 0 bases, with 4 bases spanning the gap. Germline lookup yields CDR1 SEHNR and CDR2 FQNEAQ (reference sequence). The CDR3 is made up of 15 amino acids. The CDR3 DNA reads TGTGCCAGCAGCTTAGGAGACTCCTATAATTCACCCCTCCACTTT. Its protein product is CASSLGDSYNSPLHF.

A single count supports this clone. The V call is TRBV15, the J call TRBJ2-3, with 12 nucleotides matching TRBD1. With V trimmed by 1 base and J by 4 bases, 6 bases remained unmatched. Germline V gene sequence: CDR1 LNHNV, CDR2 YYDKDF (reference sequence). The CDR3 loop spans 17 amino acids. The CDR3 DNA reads TGTGCCACCAGCAGAGTGGTAAGGGACAGGGGGCCAGATACGCAGTATTTT. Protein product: CATSRVVRDRGPDTQYF.

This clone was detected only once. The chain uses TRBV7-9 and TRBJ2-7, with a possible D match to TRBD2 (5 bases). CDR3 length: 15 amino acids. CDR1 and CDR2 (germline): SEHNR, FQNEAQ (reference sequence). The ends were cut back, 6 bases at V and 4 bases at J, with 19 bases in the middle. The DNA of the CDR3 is TGTGCCAGCAGTACGTTCGGGAAGGGTGTTTACGAGCAGTACTTC. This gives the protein CASSTFGKGVYEQYF.